These 3 T cell receptor beta chains share one sample of origin, sequenced in a study of T cells in localized non-small cell lung cancer. Some clones are missing from TCRdb's copy, which holds only in-frame ones; the method was immunoSEQ multiplex PCR. The sample gives approximately 45,000 clones, approximately 81% of which show up once; approximately 17% is in the top ten. Sequenced here: peripheral blood mononuclear cells, sampled before any cancer treatment. These receptors all come from a man aged 35 to 69 with stage III lung adenocarcinoma.

The chain links TRBV7-2 to TRBJ1-5; D gene ambiguous. CDR3 size: 16 residues. V lost 0 bases and J lost 0, with 9 bases in between. Per the germline V gene, CDR1 is SGHTA and CDR2 is FQGNSA. The CDR3 sequence: CASSLASTYSNQPQHF. As DNA, the CDR3 is TGTGCCAGCAGCTTAGCGTCAACATATAGCAATCAGCCCCAGCATTTT.

V and J are TRBV5-1 and TRBJ1-4; D uncertain. V lost 2 bases to trimming and J lost 3 bases, with 8 bases between them. Germline CDR1 and CDR2: SGHRS and YFSETQ. CDR3 length equals 14 residues. DNA of the CDR3: TGCGCCAGCAGCTTTGGCAATGCTAATGAAAAACTGTTTTTT. Encoded protein: CASSFGNANEKLFF.

This clone was found a few times. This chain links TRBV7-8 with TRBJ2-1, with 8 bases fitting TRBD1. Per germline, CDR1 SGHVS and CDR2 FQNEAQ. The CDR3 covers 13 residues. V gave up 5 bases and J gave up 8 bases; unmatched junction bases: 5. The CDR3 DNA sequence: TGTGCCAGCAGCCCCCGGACAGGGTATGAGCAGTTCTTC. It encodes CASSPRTGYEQFF.